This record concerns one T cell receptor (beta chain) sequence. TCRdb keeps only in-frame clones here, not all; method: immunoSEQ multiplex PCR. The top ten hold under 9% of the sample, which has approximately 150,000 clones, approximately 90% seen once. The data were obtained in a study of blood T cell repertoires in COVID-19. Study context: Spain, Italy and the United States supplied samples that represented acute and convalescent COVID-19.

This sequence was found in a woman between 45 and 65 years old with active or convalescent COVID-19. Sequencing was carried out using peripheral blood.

CDR3 DNA sequence: TGTGCCAGCAGCCAAGCCCGGACAGAAACATATGGCTACACCTTC. Amino acids: CASSQARTETYGYTF. This sequence joins TRBV7-9 and TRBJ1-2, with D possibly TRBD1 on 6 matching bases. CDR1 is SEHNR, CDR2 FQNEAQ, per germline (reference sequence). V lost 5 bases, J lost 5 bases, and 18 bases lay in between. This CDR3 is 15 amino acids long.